The 30 T cell receptor beta chains presented below share a single source sample, sequenced in a study of blood T cells in healthy people across ages. Primers used in a second PCR of about 7 to 12 cycles were a sample-barcoded 5' primer and a J-beta primer mix. MiXCR, applied by TCRdb to the 5' RACE reads, yields one record per CDR3 protein. The data contain about 900,000 distinct CDR3 sequences, 48% of them singletons. The sample consisted of blood. Receptors originate from a man aged 25 to 40 in good health.

Written as DNA, the CDR3 is TGCAGCGCGGACCCGGGACTCGAGACCCAGTACTTC. Translating gives CSADPGLETQYF. This chain links TRBV29-1 with TRBJ2-5; possibly TRBD2 for D (6 bases). Deletions cut 7 bases from V and 5 bases from J, with 14 bases between. Germline-derived CDR1 and CDR2 are SQVTM and ANQGSEA. The CDR3 totals 12 residues.

A few counts support this clonotype. The V call is TRBV20-1, the J call TRBJ2-7, with D possibly TRBD1 on 6 matching bases. CDR3 length equals 14 residues. V was clipped by 0 bases and J by 2 bases, with 11 bases between them. CDR1 and CDR2 from the germline V gene are DFQATT and SNEGSKA (reference sequence). The CDR3 nucleotides are TGCAGTGCTAGAGACCACTACAGGGCCTACGAGCAGTACTTC. It translates to CSARDHYRAYEQYF.

This clonotype was seen only a few times. The V gene is TRBV5-1, the J gene TRBJ2-1, with D perhaps TRBD2 (8 bases). Trimming removed 3 bases at V and 5 bases at J, with 15 bases between. The CDR3 runs 15 residues. Germline V gives CDR1 SGHRS, CDR2 YFSETQ. In DNA form, the CDR3 reads TGCGCCAGCAGCTCGGGAGGGGGCCAAAACAATGAGCAGTTCTTC. Translation gives CASSSGGGQNNEQFF. Drawing the rest from reference TRBV5-1 and TRBJ2-1, the complete variable domain is KAGVTQTPRYLIKTRGQQVTLSCSPISGHRSVSWYQQTPGQGLQFLFEYFSETQRNKGNFPGRFSGRQFSNSRSEMNVSTLELGDSALYLCASSSGGGQNNEQFFGPGTRLTVL.

The CDR3 sequence: CASSYSELIGNTGELFF. The CDR3 nucleotides read TGTGCCAGCAGTTACTCCGAACTTATCGGCAACACCGGGGAGCTGTTTTTT. The chain links TRBV6-5 to TRBJ2-2; no reliable D call. V was trimmed by 0 bases and J by 2 bases, leaving 13 bases between them. This CDR3 contains 17 residues. Germline CDR1 is MNHEY and CDR2 is SVGAGI.

The chain links TRBV2 to TRBJ1-5; weak D call: TRBD1 (5 bases). Germline CDR1 reads SNHLY; CDR2 reads FYNNEI. Trimming removed 3 bases at V and 1 base at J, with 10 bases between. The CDR3 extends over 15 amino acids. CDR3 bases: TGTGCCAGCAGTGATTCCGCAGGGAGCAATCAGCCCCAGCATTTT. The encoded protein is CASSDSAGSNQPQHF.

J is TRBJ1-6 and V is TRBV28; D is uncertain. This CDR3 has 13 amino acids. V was cut by 7 bases and J by 0 bases, with 4 bases left in between. Germline CDR1 reads MDHEN; CDR2 reads SYDVKM. CDR3 protein: CASKRSYNSPLHF. The CDR3 nucleotides read TGTGCCAGCAAACGCTCCTATAATTCACCCCTCCACTTT.

The chain uses TRBV7-2 and TRBJ2-1; 11 nucleotides agree with TRBD1. CDR3 size: 14 residues. CDR1 is SGHTA, CDR2 FQGNSA, per germline. The ends lost 6 bases at V and 5 bases at J; junction bases unmatched: 3. The CDR3 reads CASRRDRGNNEQFF. In DNA form, the CDR3 reads TGTGCCAGCAGGCGGGACAGGGGGAACAATGAGCAGTTCTTC. The whole variable domain, filled in from reference TRBV7-2 and TRBJ2-1, reads GAGVSQSPSNKVTEKGKDVELRCDPISGHTALYWYRQSLGQGLEFLIYFQGNSAPDKSGLPSDRFSAERTGGSVSTLTIQRTQQEDSAVYLCASRRDRGNNEQFFGPGTRLTVL.

This rearrangement joins TRBV27 to TRBJ2-7; tentative D call: TRBD2 (6 bases). CDR3 length: 15 residues. Between the trimmed V and J ends, which lost 4 bases and 0 bases, there was a span of 13 bases. Looked up from germline, CDR1 is MNHEY and CDR2 is SMNVEV (reference sequence). The CDR3 loop is CASSSGSTVSYEQYF. The CDR3 DNA is TGTGCCAGCAGTTCCGGGAGCACCGTCTCCTACGAGCAGTACTTC.

The chain uses TRBV5-5 and TRBJ2-7, with 7 positions matching TRBD2. The J call is uncertain, as TRBJ2-4 better fits the DNA end. The CDR3 runs 13 residues. Germline V gene data show CDR1 as SGHKS and CDR2 as YYEKEE (reference sequence). CDR3 in DNA: TGTGCCAGCAGCTGGGGAGGGAGGAACATTCAGTACTTC. It encodes CASSWGGRNIQYF.

Only a few counts were recorded for this clonotype. The rearrangement uses TRBV7-9 and TRBJ2-3, with D perhaps TRBD1 or TRBD2 (6 bases each). V lost 5 bases to trimming and J lost 2 bases, with 14 bases between them. There are 15 residues in the CDR3. Per germline, CDR1 SEHNR and CDR2 FQNEAQ (reference sequence). The CDR3 loop is CASSPLRGDTDTQYF. The CDR3 nucleotides are TGTGCCAGCAGCCCACTGAGGGGGGACACAGATACGCAGTATTTT.

Comment on this clonotype: One end of the junction varies from germline; a read error may be responsible. The chain joins TRBV2 to TRBJ2-1, with D tentatively TRBD2 (5 bases). The CDR3 is 15 residues long. Per germline, CDR1 SNHLY and CDR2 FYNNEI. The CDR3 loop reads CASSAGGVAYSEQFF. CDR3 in DNA: TGTGCCAGCAGCGCCGGAGGTGTGGCTTACAGTGAGCAGTTCTTC.

The chain is built from TRBV27 and TRBJ2-5; D is possibly TRBD2 (6 bases). Germline values: CDR1 MNHEY, CDR2 SMNVEV (reference sequence). This CDR3 is built from 17 residues. The germline V and J ends were trimmed by 4 bases and 11 bases, with 29 bases remaining between them. The CDR3 is CASSYRTMGGNHDEQYF. The CDR3 bases are TGTGCCAGCAGTTATAGGACGATGGGAGGCAATCACGATGAGCAGTACTTC.

The V and J genes are TRBV5-1 and TRBJ1-5; D gene uncertain. This CDR3 is built from 15 residues. The V gene's germline CDR1 is SGHRS and CDR2 YFSETQ. Trimming cost V 0 bases and J 6 bases, with 13 bases left between them. Written as DNA, the CDR3 is TGCGCCAGCAGCTTGGCACCCGGAGGGTTTCAGCCCCAGCATTTT. Translating gives CASSLAPGGFQPQHF.

The table lists this clonotype with a few counts. The chain combines TRBV4-2 with TRBJ1-5; no definite D call. The V and J ends lost 1 base and 5 bases respectively, with 15 bases between them. The CDR3 runs 16 residues. From germline, CDR1 is LGHNA and CDR2 YNFKEQ. CDR3 in amino acids: CASSQAVRVEDQPQHF. The CDR3 coding sequence is TGTGCCAGCAGCCAAGCAGTAAGGGTGGAGGATCAGCCCCAGCATTTT.

This clonotype was counted a few times. The chain joins TRBV20-1 to TRBJ2-7; TRBD1 matches at 9 bases. The CDR3 consists of 13 residues. V trimming: 1 base; J trimming: 2 bases; junction bases outside the gene matches: 0. Germline lookup yields CDR1 DFQATT and CDR2 SNEGSKA (reference sequence). The CDR3 region is CSARGDRAYEQYF. The CDR3, as DNA: TGCAGTGCTAGAGGGGACAGGGCCTACGAGCAGTACTTC.

This clonotype was found a few times. This chain connects TRBV3-1 to TRBJ2-7; D unresolved. The CDR3 runs 14 residues. Trimming removed 4 bases from V and 7 bases from J, with 17 bases in between. Germline assignment: CDR1 LGHDT and CDR2 YNNKEL (reference sequence). The CDR3 loop is CASSRSPQREEQYF. CDR3 coding DNA: TGTGCCAGCAGCCGTAGTCCCCAGCGAGAGGAGCAGTACTTC.

A few counts support this clonotype. The CDR3 nucleotides read TGTGCCAGCAGTTACCTCGGGGAAGCGGATTTTTCACCCCTCCACTTT. Protein: CASSYLGEADFSPLHF. V gene TRBV6-2 or TRBV6-3 combines with J gene TRBJ1-6; D remains ambiguous. There are 16 residues in the CDR3. CDR1 and CDR2 (germline): MNHEY, SVGEGT. V was trimmed by 2 bases and J by 9 bases, leaving 17 bases between them.

The chain combines TRBV10-3 with TRBJ1-2; TRBD1 aligns across 8 bases. V trimming: 3 bases; J trimming: 4 bases; junction bases outside the gene matches: 1. This CDR3 is 13 amino acids long. The germline V gene encodes CDR1 ENHRY and CDR2 SYGVKD. The CDR3 DNA reads TGTGCCATCAGTGACGGACAGGGCTATGGCTACACCTTC. It encodes CAISDGQGYGYTF.

Only a few counts were recorded for this clonotype. This sequence joins TRBV7-2 and TRBJ2-3, with D maybe TRBD2 (7 bases). The CDR3 extends over 14 amino acids. V lost 1 base and J lost 7, with 12 bases in between. Per germline, CDR1 SGHTA and CDR2 FQGNSA. CDR3 nucleotide sequence: TGTGCCAGCAGCTTAGTGGGGGGGGACAATACGCAGTATTTT. Protein product: CASSLVGGDNTQYF.

The rearrangement links TRBV6-6 to TRBJ2-7; D unclear. Per germline, CDR1 MNHNY and CDR2 SVGAGI (reference sequence). V was clipped by 0 bases and J by 3 bases, with 9 bases between them. The CDR3 loop spans 14 amino acids. The CDR3 loop reads CASSYSEARYEQYF. CDR3 in DNA: TGTGCCAGCAGTTACTCGGAAGCCCGCTACGAGCAGTACTTC.

This clonotype was seen a few times. The chain carries TRBV6-2 or TRBV6-3 and TRBJ2-4; no reliable D call. The better agreement between TRBJ2-7 and the DNA end casts doubt on the J call. In germline, CDR1 is MNHEY, CDR2 SVGEGT. The CDR3 has 14 residues. The DNA of the CDR3 is TGTGCCAGCAGTTACGGGCCCTTCGTCTACGAGCAGTACTTC. It specifies CASSYGPFVYEQYF.

This clonotype was found many times. The V gene is TRBV12-3 or TRBV12-4, the J gene TRBJ2-1, with 9 bases identical to TRBD1. V trimming: 6 bases; J trimming: 1 base; junction bases outside the gene matches: 4. The CDR3 runs to 15 residues. The CDR3 sequence: CASRGGTGSYNEQFF. Written as DNA, the CDR3 is TGTGCCAGCAGGGGGGGGACAGGGTCCTACAATGAGCAGTTCTTC.

In this sample, this clonotype turned up a few times. This rearrangement joins TRBV5-1 to TRBJ1-5, with TRBD1 identical over 7 bases. This CDR3 spans 18 amino acids. From germline, CDR1 is SGHRS and CDR2 YFSETQ. The junction had 17 bases not matched to a gene; V was cut back by 2 bases and J by 6 bases. CDR3 DNA: TGCGCCAGCAGCTTTCGAACAGGGGCCCTTAAAATAGGTCAGCCCCAGCATTTT. It translates to CASSFRTGALKIGQPQHF.

The genes are TRBV12-3 or TRBV12-4 and TRBJ2-3; 10 bases match TRBD2. This CDR3 has 15 residues. The ends lost 6 bases at V and 6 bases at J; junction bases unmatched: 9. The CDR3, as DNA: TGTGCCAGCAGCTCCGGACTAGCGGAGGTGGATACGCAGTATTTT. Amino acid sequence: CASSSGLAEVDTQYF.

CDR3 sequence (DNA): TGTGCCAGCAGCTCCACGTTTAGGCAGGGCAGGGTTGGATATGGCTACACCTTC. This sequence encodes CASSSTFRQGRVGYGYTF. This sequence joins TRBV7-2 and TRBJ1-2; D perhaps matches TRBD1 (5 bases). The CDR3 has 18 amino acids. Germline V gene sequence: CDR1 SGHTA, CDR2 FQGNSA. Trimming left V 4 bases short and J 5 bases short, with 26 bases between.

This sequence joins TRBV28 and TRBJ2-1; a weak D match, TRBD2 (5 bases). The V end lost 10 bases, the J end lost 4 bases, and 17 bases lay between the germline ends. Per the germline V gene, CDR1 is MDHEN and CDR2 is SYDVKM. CDR3 length equals 14 residues. The CDR3 DNA sequence: TGTGCCAAAACCCTGAGGGTGGTGTACAATGAGCAGTTCTTC. Protein sequence: CAKTLRVVYNEQFF.

CDR3 in amino acids: CASMSGGGNEQYF. In DNA, the CDR3 is TGTGCCAGCATGAGCGGGGGGGGAAATGAGCAGTACTTC. The chain recombines TRBV25-1 with TRBJ2-5; 10 bases match TRBD2. CDR3 length equals 13 residues. From germline, CDR1 is MGHDK and CDR2 SYGVNS. Trimming cost V 7 bases and J 11 bases; bases outside gene matches: 10.

This clonotype occurred a few times. The J gene is TRBJ1-2, the V gene TRBV12-3 or TRBV12-4, with D uncertain. V lost 3 bases, J lost 8 bases, and 10 bases lay in between. This CDR3 comprises 12 residues. The CDR3 coding sequence is TGTGCCAGCAGTTTTTCTGGTTCGGGCTACACCTTC. This sequence encodes CASSFSGSGYTF.

Of note for this clonotype: This may stem from a read error, because a much larger clone lies one nucleotide away. J is TRBJ2-1 and V is TRBV5-6; no clear D. The CDR3 runs 14 residues. Germline-derived CDR1 and CDR2 are SGHDT and YYEEEE. The CDR3 DNA sequence: TGTGCCAACAGCTTGTTAGCTGGGGTCGGTGAGCAGTTCTTC. This sequence encodes CANSLLAGVGEQFF.

The chain couples TRBV6-5 to TRBJ2-2; D ambiguous. V lost 2 bases and J 2 bases, leaving 12 bases between the germline ends. CDR3 length equals 16 residues. CDR1 is MNHEY, CDR2 SVGAGI, per germline. CDR3 region: CASSYRDLVNTGELFF. CDR3 coding DNA: TGTGCCAGCAGTTACAGGGATTTGGTAAACACCGGGGAGCTGTTTTTT.